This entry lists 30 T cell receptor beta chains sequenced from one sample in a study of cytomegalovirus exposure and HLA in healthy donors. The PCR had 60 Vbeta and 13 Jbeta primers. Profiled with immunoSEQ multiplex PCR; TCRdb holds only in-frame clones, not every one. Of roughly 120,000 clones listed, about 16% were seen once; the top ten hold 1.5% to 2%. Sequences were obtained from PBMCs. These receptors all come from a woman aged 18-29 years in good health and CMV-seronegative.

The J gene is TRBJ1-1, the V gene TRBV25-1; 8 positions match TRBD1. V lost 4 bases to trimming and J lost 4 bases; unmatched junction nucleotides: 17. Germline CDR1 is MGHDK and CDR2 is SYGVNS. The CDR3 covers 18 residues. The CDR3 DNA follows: TGTGCCAGCAGTGCCCTAAGCCTCGGCAGGGGGCCGGGCACTGAAGCTTTCTTT. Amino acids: CASSALSLGRGPGTEAFF. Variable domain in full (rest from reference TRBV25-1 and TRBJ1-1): EADIYQTPRYLVIGTGKKITLECSQTMGHDKMYWYQQDPGMELHLIHYSYGVNSTEKGDLSSESTVSRIRTEHFPLTLESARPSHTSQYLCASSALSLGRGPGTEAFFGQGTRLTVV.

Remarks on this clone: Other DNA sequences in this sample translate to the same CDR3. The CDR3 reads CASSEAVGGTYEQYF. CDR3 sequence (DNA): TGTGCCAGCAGTGAAGCGGTAGGAGGGACCTACGAGCAGTACTTC. This chain joins TRBV6-1 and TRBJ2-7, with a possible D match to TRBD2 (6 bases). Germline V gene lookup returns CDR1 MNHNS and CDR2 SASEGT. The length of the CDR3 is 15 residues. The V end lost 0 bases, the J end lost 2 bases, and 11 bases lay between the germline ends.

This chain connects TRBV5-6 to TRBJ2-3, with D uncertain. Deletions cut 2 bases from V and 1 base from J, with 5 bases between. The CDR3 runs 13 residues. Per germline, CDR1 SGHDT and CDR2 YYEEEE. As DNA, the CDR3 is TGTGCCAGCAGCTTTCCGGGCACAGATACGCAGTATTTT. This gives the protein CASSFPGTDTQYF.

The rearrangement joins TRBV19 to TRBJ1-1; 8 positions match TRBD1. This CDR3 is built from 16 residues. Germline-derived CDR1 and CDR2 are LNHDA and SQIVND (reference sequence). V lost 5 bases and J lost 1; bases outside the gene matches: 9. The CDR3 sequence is CASSPRIGTGNTEAFF. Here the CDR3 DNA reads TGTGCCAGTAGTCCCAGAATCGGGACAGGGAACACTGAAGCTTTCTTT.

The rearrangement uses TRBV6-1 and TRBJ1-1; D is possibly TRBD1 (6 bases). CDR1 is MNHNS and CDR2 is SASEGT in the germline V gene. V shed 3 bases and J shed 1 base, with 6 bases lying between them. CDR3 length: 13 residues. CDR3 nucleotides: TGTGCCAGCAGTGAGACAGGGAACACTGAAGCTTTCTTT. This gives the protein CASSETGNTEAFF.

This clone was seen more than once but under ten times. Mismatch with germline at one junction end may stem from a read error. The CDR3 protein is CASSLAEGAVYGYTF. The CDR3 DNA reads as TGTGCCAGCAGCCTAGCGGAGGGGGCGGTCTATGGCTACACCTTC. The rearrangement links TRBV7-9 to TRBJ1-2; 7 nucleotides align to TRBD1. This CDR3 has 15 residues. Germline V gives CDR1 SEHNR, CDR2 FQNEAQ (reference sequence).

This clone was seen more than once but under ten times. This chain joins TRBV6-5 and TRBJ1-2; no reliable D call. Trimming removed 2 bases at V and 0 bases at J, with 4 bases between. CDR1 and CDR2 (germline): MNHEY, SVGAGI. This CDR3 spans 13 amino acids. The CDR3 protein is CASSYSTNYGYTF. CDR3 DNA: TGTGCCAGCAGTTACAGCACTAACTATGGCTACACCTTC.

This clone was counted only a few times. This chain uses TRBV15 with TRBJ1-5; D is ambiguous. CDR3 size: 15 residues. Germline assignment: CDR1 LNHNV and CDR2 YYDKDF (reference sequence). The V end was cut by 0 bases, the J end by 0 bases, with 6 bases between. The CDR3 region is CATSRDSYSNQPQHF. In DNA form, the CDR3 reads TGTGCCACCAGCAGAGATAGTTATAGCAATCAGCCCCAGCATTTT.

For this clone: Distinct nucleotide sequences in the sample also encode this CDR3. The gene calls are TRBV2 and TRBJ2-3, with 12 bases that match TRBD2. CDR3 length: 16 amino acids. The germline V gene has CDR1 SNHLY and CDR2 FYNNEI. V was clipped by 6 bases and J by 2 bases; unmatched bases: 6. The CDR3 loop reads CASRGTSGSSTDTQYF. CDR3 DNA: TGTGCCAGCAGAGGGACTAGCGGGTCGTCCACAGATACGCAGTATTTT. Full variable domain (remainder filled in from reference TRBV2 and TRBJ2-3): EPEVTQTPSHQVTQMGQEVILRCVPISNHLYFYWYRQILGQKVEFLVSFYNNEISEKSEIFDDQFSVERPDGSNFTLKIRSTKLEDSAMYFCASRGTSGSSTDTQYFGPGTRLTVL.

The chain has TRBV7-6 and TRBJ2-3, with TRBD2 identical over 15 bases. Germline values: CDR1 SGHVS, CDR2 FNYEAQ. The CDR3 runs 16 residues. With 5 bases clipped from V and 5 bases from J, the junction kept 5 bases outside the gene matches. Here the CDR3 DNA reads TGTGCCAGCAGCCCACGGACTAGCGGGGGGGGAGATACGCAGTATTTT. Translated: CASSPRTSGGGDTQYF.

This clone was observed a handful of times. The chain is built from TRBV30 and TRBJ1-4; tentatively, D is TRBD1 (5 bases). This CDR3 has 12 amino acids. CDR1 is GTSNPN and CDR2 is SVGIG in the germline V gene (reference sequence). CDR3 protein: CAWGRRGEKLFF. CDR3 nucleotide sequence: TGTGCGTGGGGCAGGCGGGGTGAAAAACTGTTTTTT.

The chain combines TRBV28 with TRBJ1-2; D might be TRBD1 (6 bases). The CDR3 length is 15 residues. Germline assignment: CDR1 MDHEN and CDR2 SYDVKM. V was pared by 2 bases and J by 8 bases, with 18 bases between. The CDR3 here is CASSLPHTGSRGYTF. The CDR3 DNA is TGTGCCAGCAGTTTACCCCATACAGGGTCGAGAGGCTACACCTTC.

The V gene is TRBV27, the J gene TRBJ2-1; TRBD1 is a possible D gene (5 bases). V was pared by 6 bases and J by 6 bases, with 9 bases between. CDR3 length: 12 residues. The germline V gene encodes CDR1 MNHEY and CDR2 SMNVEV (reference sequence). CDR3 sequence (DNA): TGTGCCAGCAGCCAGGGATTCAATGAGCAGTTCTTC. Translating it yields CASSQGFNEQFF.

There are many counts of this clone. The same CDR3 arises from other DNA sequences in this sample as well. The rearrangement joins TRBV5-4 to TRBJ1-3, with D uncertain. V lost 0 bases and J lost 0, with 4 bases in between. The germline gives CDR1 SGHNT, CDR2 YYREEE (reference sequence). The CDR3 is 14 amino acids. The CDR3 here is CASSLDTSGNTIYF. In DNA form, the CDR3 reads TGTGCCAGCAGCTTGGACACCTCTGGAAACACCATATATTTT. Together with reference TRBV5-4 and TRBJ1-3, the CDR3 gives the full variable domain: ETGVTQSPTHLIKTRGQQVTLRCSSQSGHNTVSWYQQALGQGPQFIFQYYREEENGRGNFPPRFSGLQFPNYSSELNVNALELDDSALYLCASSLDTSGNTIYFGEGSWLTVV.

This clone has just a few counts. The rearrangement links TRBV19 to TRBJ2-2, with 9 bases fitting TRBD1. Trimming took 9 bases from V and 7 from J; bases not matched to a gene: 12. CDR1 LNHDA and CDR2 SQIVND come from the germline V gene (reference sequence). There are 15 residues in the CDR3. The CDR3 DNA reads TGTGCCAGCAGGGCGTTAGGACAGGGGTTCGGGGAGCTGTTTTTT. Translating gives CASRALGQGFGELFF.

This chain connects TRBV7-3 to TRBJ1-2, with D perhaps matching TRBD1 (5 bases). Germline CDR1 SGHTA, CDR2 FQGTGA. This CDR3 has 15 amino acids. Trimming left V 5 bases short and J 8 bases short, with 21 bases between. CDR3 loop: CASSPRAGGGSGYTF. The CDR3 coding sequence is TGTGCCAGCAGCCCTCGAGCGGGCGGGGGAAGCGGCTACACCTTC.

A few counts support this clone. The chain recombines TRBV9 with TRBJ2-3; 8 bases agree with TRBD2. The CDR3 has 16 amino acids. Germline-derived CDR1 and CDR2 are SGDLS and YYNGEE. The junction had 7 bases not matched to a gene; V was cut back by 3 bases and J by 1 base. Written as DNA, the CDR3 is TGTGCCAGCAGCGCGGGGGGGGCTAGCGGCACAGATACGCAGTATTTT. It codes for CASSAGGASGTDTQYF.

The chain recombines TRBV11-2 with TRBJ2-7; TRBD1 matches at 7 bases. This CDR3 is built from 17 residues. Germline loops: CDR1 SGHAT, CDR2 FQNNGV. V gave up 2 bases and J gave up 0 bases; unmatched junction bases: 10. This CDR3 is CASSLSGGRDSSYEQYF. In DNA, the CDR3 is TGTGCCAGCAGCTTATCTGGGGGCAGGGACAGCTCCTACGAGCAGTACTTC.

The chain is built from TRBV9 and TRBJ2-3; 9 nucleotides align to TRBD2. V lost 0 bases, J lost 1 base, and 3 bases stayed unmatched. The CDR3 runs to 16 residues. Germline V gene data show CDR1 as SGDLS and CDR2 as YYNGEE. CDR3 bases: TGTGCCAGCAGCGTAGCTTCTAGCGGGGGCACAGATACGCAGTATTTT. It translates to CASSVASSGGTDTQYF.

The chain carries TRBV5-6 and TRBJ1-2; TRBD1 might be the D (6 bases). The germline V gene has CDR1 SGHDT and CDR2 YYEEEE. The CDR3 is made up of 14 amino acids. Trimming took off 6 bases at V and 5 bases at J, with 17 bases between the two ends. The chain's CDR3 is CASNKYREMYGYTF. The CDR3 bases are TGTGCCAGCAACAAATACAGGGAGATGTATGGCTACACCTTC.

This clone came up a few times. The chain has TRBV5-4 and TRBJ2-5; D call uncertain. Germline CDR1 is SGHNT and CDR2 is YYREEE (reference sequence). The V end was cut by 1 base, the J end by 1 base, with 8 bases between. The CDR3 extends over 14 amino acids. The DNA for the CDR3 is TGTGCCAGCAGCTTGTTGGCAATCCAAGAGACCCAGTACTTC. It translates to CASSLLAIQETQYF.

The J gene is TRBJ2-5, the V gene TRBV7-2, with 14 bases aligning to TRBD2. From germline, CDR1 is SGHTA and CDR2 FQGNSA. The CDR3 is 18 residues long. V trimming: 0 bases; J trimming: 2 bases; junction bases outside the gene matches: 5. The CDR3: CASSLALTSGGEQETQYF. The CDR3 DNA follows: TGTGCCAGCAGCTTAGCCCTGACTAGCGGGGGGGAACAAGAGACCCAGTACTTC.

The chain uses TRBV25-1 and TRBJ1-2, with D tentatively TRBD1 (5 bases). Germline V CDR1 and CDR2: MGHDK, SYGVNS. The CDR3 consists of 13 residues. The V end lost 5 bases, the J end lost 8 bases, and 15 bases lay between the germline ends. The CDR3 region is CASSRDDRAGYTF. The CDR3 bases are TGTGCCAGCAGTAGAGACGACAGAGCCGGCTACACCTTC.

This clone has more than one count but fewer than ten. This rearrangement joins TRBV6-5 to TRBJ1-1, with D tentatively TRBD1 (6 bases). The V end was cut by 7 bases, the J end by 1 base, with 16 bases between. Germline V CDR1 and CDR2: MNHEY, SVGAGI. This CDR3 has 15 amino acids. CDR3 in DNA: TGTGCCAGCATTACCAATGACAGGCCGAACACTGAAGCTTTCTTT. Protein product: CASITNDRPNTEAFF.

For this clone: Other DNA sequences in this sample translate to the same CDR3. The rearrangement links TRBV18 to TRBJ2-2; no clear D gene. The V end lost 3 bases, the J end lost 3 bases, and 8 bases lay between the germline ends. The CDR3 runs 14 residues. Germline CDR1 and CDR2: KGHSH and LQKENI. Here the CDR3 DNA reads TGTGCCAGCTCACCGCCACGGTACACCGGGGAGCTGTTTTTT. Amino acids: CASSPPRYTGELFF.

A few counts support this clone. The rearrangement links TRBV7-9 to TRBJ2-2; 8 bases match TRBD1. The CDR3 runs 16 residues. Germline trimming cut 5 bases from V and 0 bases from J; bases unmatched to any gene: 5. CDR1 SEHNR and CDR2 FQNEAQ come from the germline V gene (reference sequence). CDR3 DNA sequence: TGTGCCAGCAGCGCTGGGACAGGACCGAACACCGGGGAGCTGTTTTTT. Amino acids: CASSAGTGPNTGELFF.

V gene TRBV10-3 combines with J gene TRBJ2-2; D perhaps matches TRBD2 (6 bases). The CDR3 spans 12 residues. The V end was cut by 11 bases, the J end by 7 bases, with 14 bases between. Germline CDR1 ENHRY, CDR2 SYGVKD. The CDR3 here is CASRGEVGELFF. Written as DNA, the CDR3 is TGTGCCTCCAGAGGGGAGGTCGGGGAGCTGTTTTTT.

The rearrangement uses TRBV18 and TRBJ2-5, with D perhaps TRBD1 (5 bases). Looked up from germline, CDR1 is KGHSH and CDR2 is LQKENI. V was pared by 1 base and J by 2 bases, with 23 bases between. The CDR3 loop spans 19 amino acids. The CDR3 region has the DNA TGTGCCAGCTCACCACTGGGGCTCAAAAGCTCATCTAATCAAGAGACCCAGTACTTC. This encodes CASSPLGLKSSSNQETQYF.

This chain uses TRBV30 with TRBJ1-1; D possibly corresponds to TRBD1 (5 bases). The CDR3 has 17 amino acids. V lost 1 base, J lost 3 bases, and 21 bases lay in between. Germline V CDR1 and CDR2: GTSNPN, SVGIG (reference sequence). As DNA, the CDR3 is TGTGCCTGGAGTGATTGGGGCTCCGCGGAGTTTGACACTGAAGCTTTCTTT. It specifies CAWSDWGSAEFDTEAFF.

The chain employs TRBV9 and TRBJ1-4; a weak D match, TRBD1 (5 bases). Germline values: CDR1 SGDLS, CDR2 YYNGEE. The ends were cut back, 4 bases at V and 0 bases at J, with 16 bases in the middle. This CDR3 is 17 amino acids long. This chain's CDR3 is CASSLQGRPATNEKLFF. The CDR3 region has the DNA TGTGCCAGCAGCCTGCAGGGCAGGCCAGCAACTAATGAAAAACTGTTTTTT.